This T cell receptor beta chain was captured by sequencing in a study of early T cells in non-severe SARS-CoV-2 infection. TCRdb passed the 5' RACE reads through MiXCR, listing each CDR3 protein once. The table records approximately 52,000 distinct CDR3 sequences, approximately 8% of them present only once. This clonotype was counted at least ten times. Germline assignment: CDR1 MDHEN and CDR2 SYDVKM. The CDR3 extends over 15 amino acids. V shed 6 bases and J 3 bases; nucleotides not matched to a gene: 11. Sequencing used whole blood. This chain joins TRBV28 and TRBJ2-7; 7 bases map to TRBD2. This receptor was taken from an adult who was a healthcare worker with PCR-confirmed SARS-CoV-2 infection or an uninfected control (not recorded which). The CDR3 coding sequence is TGTGCCAGCAGCCGAGCGGGGCCTCTTTTCTACGAGCAGTACTTC. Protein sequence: CASSRAGPLFYEQYF.